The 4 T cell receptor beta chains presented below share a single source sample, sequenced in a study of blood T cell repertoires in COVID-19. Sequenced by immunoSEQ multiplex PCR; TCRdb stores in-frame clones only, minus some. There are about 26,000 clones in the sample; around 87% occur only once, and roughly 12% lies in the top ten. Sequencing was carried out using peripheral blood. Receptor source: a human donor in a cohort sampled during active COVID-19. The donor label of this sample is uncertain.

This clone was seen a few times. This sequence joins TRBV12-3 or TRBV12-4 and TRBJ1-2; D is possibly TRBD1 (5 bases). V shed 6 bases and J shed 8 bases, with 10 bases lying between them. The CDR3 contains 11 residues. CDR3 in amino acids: CASRGLWGYTF. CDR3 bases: TGTGCCAGCAGGGGGCTTTGGGGCTACACCTTC.

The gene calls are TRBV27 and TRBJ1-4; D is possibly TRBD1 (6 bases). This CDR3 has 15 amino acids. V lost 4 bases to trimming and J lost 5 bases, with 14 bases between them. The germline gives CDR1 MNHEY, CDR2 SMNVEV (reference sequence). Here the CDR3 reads CASSSNRVSNEKLFF. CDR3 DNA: TGTGCCAGCAGTTCGAACAGGGTTTCGAATGAAAAACTGTTTTTT.

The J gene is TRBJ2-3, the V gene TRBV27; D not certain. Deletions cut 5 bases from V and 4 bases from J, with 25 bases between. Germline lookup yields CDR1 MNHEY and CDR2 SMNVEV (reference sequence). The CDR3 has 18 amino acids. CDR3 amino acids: CASSTRAGFSGLADTQYF. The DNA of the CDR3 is TGTGCCAGCAGTACCCGAGCCGGCTTCAGTGGGCTGGCAGATACGCAGTATTTT.

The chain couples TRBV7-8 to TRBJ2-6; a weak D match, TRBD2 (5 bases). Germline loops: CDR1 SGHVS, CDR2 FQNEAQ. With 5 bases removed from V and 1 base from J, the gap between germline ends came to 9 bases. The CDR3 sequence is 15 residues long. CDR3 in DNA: TGTGCCAGCAGCGTAGGGAGTTCTGGGGCCAACGTCCTGACTTTC. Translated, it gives CASSVGSSGANVLTF. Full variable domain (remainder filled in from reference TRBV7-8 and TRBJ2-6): GAGVSQSPRYKVAKRGQDVALRCDPISGHVSLFWYQQALGQGPEFLTYFQNEAQLDKSGLPSDRFFAERPEGSVSTLKIQRTQQEDSAVYLCASSVGSSGANVLTFGAGSRLTVL.